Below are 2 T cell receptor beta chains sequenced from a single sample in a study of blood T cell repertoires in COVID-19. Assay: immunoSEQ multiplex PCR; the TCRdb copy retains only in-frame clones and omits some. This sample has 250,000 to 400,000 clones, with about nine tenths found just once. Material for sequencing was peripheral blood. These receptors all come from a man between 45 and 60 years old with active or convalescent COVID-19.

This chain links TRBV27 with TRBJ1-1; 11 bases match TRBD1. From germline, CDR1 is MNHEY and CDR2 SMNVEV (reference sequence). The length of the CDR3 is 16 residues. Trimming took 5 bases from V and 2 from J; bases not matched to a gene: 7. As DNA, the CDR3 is TGTGCCAGCAGTCCCGGGACAGGGGGATACAACACTGAAGCTTTCTTT. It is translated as CASSPGTGGYNTEAFF.

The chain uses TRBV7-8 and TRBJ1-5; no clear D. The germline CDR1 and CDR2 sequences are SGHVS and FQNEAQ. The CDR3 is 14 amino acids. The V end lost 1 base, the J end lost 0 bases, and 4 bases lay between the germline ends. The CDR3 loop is CASSLGLSNQPQHF. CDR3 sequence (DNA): TGTGCCAGCAGCTTAGGACTTAGCAATCAGCCCCAGCATTTT. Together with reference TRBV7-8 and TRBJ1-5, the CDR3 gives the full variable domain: GAGVSQSPRYKVAKRGQDVALRCDPISGHVSLFWYQQALGQGPEFLTYFQNEAQLDKSGLPSDRFFAERPEGSVSTLKIQRTQQEDSAVYLCASSLGLSNQPQHFGDGTRLSIL.